Each of the 10 T cell receptor beta chains below was sequenced from the same sample in a study of T cells after posttransplantation cyclophosphamide. Cyclophosphamide on days +3 and +4 followed busulfan-fludarabine conditioning and a marrow graft. Generated by immunoSEQ multiplex PCR, the TCRdb table keeps only in-frame clones and is missing some. Listed for the sample are over 2,500 clones, none seen a single time. Sequenced here: PBMCs, sampled 32 days after allogeneic stem cell transplant with posttransplant cyclophosphamide. These TCRs come from a female patient aged 50-59 years who received an allogeneic stem cell transplant from a related donor, was CMV-positive, and had no GVHD. Some of the T cells may derive from the graft donor.

This clone was picked up many times. The chain employs TRBV6-2 or TRBV6-3 and TRBJ1-5; D unresolved. With 4 bases removed from V and 7 bases from J, the gap between germline ends came to 11 bases. This CDR3 is 13 amino acids long. The germline gives CDR1 MNHEY, CDR2 SVGEGT. The CDR3 protein is CASSSQTQQPQHF. The CDR3 DNA reads TGTGCCAGCAGTTCACAAACCCAACAGCCCCAGCATTTT.

This clone has at least ten counts. The V gene is TRBV11-2, the J gene TRBJ2-2; 10 positions match TRBD2. Germline lookup yields CDR1 SGHAT and CDR2 FQNNGV. CDR3 length: 16 amino acids. J gave up 4 bases and V 2 bases, and 4 bases lay outside the gene matches. Here the CDR3 reads CASSLSGRGVTGELFF. The CDR3 bases are TGTGCCAGCAGCTTAAGCGGGAGGGGCGTCACCGGGGAGCTGTTTTTT.

This clone came up many times. The chain has TRBV28 and TRBJ1-4, with a weak D call TRBD1 (6 bases). V lost 5 bases and J lost 4, with 11 bases in between. CDR1 and CDR2 from the germline V gene are MDHEN and SYDVKM. The CDR3 has 14 amino acids. Written as DNA, the CDR3 is TGTGCCAGCAGTATAACAGGGTTTAATGAAAAACTGTTTTTT. Its translation is CASSITGFNEKLFF.

By its share, this clone is medium-sized. The rearrangement joins TRBV28 to TRBJ1-1, with unresolved D. The germline CDR1 and CDR2 sequences are MDHEN and SYDVKM. The length of the CDR3 is 14 residues. Trimming removed 3 bases at V and 10 bases at J, with 18 bases between. CDR3 DNA sequence: TGTGCCAGCAGTTTGTGGGCCGCGGGCTCGGGAGCTTTCTTT. Encoded protein: CASSLWAAGSGAFF.

This clone was recorded many times. As DNA, the CDR3 is TGTGCCAGCAGACAGGACCCATCTGGGGCCAACGTCCTGACTTTC. Amino acids: CASRQDPSGANVLTF. The rearrangement links TRBV6-5 to TRBJ2-6, with D tentatively TRBD1 (5 bases). Germline-derived CDR1 and CDR2 are MNHEY and SVGAGI. CDR3 length: 15 residues. The V end was cut by 6 bases, the J end by 1 base, with 10 bases between.

There are many counts of this clone. The chain recombines TRBV30 with TRBJ1-1; the D gene is possibly TRBD1 (5 bases). The CDR3 totals 13 residues. With 5 bases removed from V and 3 bases from J, the gap between germline ends came to 13 bases. Germline lookup yields CDR1 GTSNPN and CDR2 SVGIG (reference sequence). For the CDR3, the DNA is TGTGCCTGGGACGGGGGGGATTACACTGAAGCTTTCTTT. It yields the protein CAWDGGDYTEAFF.

This clone has at least ten counts. V and J are TRBV5-4 and TRBJ2-4; 8 bases align to TRBD1. Looked up from germline, CDR1 is SGHNT and CDR2 is YYREEE (reference sequence). The CDR3 is 15 amino acids. J lost 1 base, V lost 6 bases, and 6 bases had no gene match. The CDR3 reads CASTDREDAKNIQYF. CDR3 nucleotide sequence: TGTGCCAGCACGGACAGGGAGGACGCCAAAAACATTCAGTACTTC. Combining the CDR3 with reference TRBV5-4 and TRBJ2-4 gives the whole variable domain ETGVTQSPTHLIKTRGQQVTLRCSSQSGHNTVSWYQQALGQGPQFIFQYYREEENGRGNFPPRFSGLQFPNYSSELNVNALELDDSALYLCASTDREDAKNIQYFGAGTRLSVL.

This clone is medium-sized in the sample. Within the sample, other DNA sequences also encode this same CDR3. V is TRBV5-1 and J is TRBJ2-3, with 10 nucleotides matching TRBD2. CDR1 is SGHRS, CDR2 YFSETQ, per germline. The junction had 1 base not matched to a gene; V was cut back by 3 bases and J by 0 bases. The CDR3 is 15 amino acids. This CDR3 is CASSWTSGSTDTQYF. The CDR3 DNA is TGCGCCAGCAGCTGGACTAGCGGAAGCACAGATACGCAGTATTTT. Full variable domain (missing parts from reference TRBV5-1 and TRBJ2-3): KAGVTQTPRYLIKTRGQQVTLSCSPISGHRSVSWYQQTPGQGLQFLFEYFSETQRNKGNFPGRFSGRQFSNSRSEMNVSTLELGDSALYLCASSWTSGSTDTQYFGPGTRLTVL.

This clone appeared many times. The rearrangement joins TRBV24-1 to TRBJ2-7; 9 nucleotides line up with TRBD2. V lost 3 bases to trimming and J lost 10 bases; unmatched junction nucleotides: 6. The CDR3 sequence is 13 residues long. Germline CDR1 and CDR2: KGHDR and SFDVKD. The CDR3 DNA is TGTGCCACCAGTGATCCGGGACTAGCTGAACAGTACTTC. This sequence encodes CATSDPGLAEQYF.

This clone was seen at least ten times. The chain combines TRBV6-1 with TRBJ2-7; D is ambiguous. This CDR3 has 14 amino acids. V lost 4 bases and J lost 0, with 10 bases in between. In germline, CDR1 is MNHNS, CDR2 SASEGT. The CDR3 DNA is TGTGCCAGCAGTGTTACAGCCGGCTCCTACGAGCAGTACTTC. This encodes CASSVTAGSYEQYF.